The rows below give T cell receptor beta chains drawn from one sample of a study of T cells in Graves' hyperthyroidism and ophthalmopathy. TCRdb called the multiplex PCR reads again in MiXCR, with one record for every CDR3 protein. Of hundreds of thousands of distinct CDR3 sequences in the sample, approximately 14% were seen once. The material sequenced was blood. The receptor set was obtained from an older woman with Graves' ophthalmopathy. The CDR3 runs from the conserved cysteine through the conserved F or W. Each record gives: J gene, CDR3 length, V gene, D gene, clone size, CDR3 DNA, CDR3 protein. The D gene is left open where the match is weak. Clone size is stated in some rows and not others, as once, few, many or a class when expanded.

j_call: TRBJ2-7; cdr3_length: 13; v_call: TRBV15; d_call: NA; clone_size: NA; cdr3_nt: TGTGCCACCAGCGGTAACACAGGCTACGAGCAGTACTTC; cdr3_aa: CATSGNTGYEQYF
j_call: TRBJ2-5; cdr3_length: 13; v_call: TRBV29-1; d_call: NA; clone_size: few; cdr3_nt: TGCAGCACCCGGGGGTTTATCCAAGAGACCCAGTACTTC; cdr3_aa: CSTRGFIQETQYF
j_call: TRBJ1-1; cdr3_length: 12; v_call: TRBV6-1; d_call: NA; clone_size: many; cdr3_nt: TGTGCCAGCAGAGAGGGACGCACTGAAGCTTTCTTT; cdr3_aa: CASREGRTEAFF
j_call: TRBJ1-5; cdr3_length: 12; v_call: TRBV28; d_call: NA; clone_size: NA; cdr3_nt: TGTGCCAGCAGGGTGAGGGTACAGCCCCAGCATTTT; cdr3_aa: CASRVRVQPQHF
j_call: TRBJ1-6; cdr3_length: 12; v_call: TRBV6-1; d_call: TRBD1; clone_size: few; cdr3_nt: TGTGCCAGCCGGGACAGGGGATCACCCCTCCACTTT; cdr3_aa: CASRDRGSPLHF
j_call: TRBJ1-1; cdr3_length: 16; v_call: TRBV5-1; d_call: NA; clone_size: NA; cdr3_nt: TGCGCCAGCAGCTACCGTAGCGGGACGGAGAACACTGAAGCTTTCTTT; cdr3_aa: CASSYRSGTENTEAFF
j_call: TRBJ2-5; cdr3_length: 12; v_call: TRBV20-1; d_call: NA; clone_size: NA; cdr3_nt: TGCAGGGGGACCACCCCCGGGGGGACCCAGTACTTC; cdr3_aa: CRGTTPGGTQYF
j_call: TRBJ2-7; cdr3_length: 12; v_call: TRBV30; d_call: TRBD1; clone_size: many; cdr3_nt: TGTGCCTGGTCCCAGGGGGCCTACGAGCAGTACTTC; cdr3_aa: CAWSQGAYEQYF
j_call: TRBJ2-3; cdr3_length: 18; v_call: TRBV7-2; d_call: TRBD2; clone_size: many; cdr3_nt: TGTGCCAGCAGCTCTTACCCCACGGGAGCGGGGATGTCAGATACGCAGTATTTT; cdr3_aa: CASSSYPTGAGMSDTQYF
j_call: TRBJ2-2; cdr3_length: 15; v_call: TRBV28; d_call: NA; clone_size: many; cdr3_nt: TGTGCCAGCAGTTTTACTACAGGGAACACCGGGGAGCTGTTTTTT; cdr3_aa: CASSFTTGNTGELFF
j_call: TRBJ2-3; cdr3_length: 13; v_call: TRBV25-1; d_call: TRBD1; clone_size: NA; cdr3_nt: TGTGCCGGCAGACGACAGGGGGCAGATACGCAGTATTTT; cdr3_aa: CAGRRQGADTQYF
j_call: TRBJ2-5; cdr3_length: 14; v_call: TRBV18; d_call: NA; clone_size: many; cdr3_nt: TGTGCCAGCTCACCGATACAGGGCCAAGAGACCCAGTACTTC; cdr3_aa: CASSPIQGQETQYF
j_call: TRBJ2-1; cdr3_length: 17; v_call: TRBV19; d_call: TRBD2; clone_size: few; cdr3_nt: TGTACCAGTAGTCCCACTAGCGGGCGCCACTCCTACAATGAGCAGTTCTTC; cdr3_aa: CTSSPTSGRHSYNEQFF
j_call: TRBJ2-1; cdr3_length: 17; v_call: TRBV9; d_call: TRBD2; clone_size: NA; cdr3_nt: TGTGCCAGCAGCGTAAATCAGCTAGCGGAAAATTACAATGAGCAGTTCTTC; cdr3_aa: CASSVNQLAENYNEQFF
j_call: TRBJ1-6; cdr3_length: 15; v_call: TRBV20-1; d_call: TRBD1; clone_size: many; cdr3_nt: TGCAGTGCTAGTGTGGAGACAGGGTTAAATTCACCCCTCCACTTT; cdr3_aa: CSASVETGLNSPLHF
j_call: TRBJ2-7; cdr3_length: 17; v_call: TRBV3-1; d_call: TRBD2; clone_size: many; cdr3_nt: TGTGCCAGCAGCCACCTGGCGGTAGCGGGACCCTATCACGAGCAGTACTTC; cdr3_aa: CASSHLAVAGPYHEQYF
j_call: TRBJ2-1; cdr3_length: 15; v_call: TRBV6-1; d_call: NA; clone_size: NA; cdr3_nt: TGTGCCAGCAGTGATGGGCAGGTATTCTACAATGAGCAGTTCTTC; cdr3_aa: CASSDGQVFYNEQFF
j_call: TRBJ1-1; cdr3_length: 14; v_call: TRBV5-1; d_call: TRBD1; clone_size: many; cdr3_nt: TGCGCCAGCAGCTGGACAGGGGGAATTACTGAAGCTTTCTTT; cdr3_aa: CASSWTGGITEAFF
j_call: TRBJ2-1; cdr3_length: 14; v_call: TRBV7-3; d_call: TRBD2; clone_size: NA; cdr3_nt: TGTGCCAGCAGCCCGGGTTTAGCGGGAGGAGAGCGATTCTTC; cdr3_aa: CASSPGLAGGERFF
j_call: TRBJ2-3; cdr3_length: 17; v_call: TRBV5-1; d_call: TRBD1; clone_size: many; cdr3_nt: TGCGCCAGCAGCTTGGGGCAGGGGGCGCGAGGCACAGATACGCAGTATTTT; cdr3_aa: CASSLGQGARGTDTQYF
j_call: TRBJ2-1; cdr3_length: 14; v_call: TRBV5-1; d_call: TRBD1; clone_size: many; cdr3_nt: TGCGCCAGCAGCCGGGACAGGGGGCAGGATGAGCAGTTCTTC; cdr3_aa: CASSRDRGQDEQFF
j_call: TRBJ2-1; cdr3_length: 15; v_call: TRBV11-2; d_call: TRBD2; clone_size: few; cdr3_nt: TGTGCCAGCAGCGCAGGGACTAGCGGGGGTGGGGAGCAGTTCTTC; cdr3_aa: CASSAGTSGGGEQFF
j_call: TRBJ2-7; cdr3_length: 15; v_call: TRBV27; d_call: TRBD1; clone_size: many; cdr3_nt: TGTGCCAGCAGTCTTCTAACAGGGGGCGGCTACGAGCAGTACTTC; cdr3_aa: CASSLLTGGGYEQYF
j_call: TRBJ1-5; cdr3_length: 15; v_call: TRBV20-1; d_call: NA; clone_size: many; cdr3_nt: TGCAGTGCTGTACCCAGATTGTATAGCAATCAGCCCCAGCATTTT; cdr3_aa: CSAVPRLYSNQPQHF
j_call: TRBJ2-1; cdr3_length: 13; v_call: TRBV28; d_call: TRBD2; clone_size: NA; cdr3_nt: TGTGCCGCGACGGGGGGACCCTACAATGAGCAGTTCTTC; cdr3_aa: CAATGGPYNEQFF